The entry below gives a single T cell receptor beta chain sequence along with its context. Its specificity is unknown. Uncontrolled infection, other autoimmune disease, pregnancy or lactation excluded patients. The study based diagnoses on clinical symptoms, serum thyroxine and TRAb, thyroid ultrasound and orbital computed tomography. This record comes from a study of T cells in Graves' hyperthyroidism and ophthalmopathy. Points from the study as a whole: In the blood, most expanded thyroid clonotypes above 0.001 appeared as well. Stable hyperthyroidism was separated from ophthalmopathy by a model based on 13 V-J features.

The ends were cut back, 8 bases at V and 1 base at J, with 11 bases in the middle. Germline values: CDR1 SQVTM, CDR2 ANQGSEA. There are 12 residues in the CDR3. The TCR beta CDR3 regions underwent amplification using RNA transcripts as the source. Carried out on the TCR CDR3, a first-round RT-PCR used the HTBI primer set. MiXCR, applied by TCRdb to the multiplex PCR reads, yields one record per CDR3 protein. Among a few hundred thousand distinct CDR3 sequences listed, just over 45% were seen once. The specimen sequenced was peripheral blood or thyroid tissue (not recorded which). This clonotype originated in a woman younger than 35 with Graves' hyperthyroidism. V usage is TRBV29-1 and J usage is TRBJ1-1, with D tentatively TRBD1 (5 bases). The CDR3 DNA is TGCAGCAGAGGACAATCGAACACTGAAGCTTTCTTT. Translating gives CSRGQSNTEAFF.